Reported below is one T cell receptor beta chain. The antigen is undetermined. The sample belongs to a study of shared clonotypes between healthy human individuals. Germline-derived CDR1 and CDR2 are SNHLY and FYNNEI. The CDR3 is 18 amino acids. Germline trimming cut 6 bases from V and 0 bases from J; bases unmatched to any gene: 10. Each subset's genomic DNA was shared equally among a number of immunoSEQ plates. Produced via immunoSEQ multiplex PCR; TCRdb's table is partial and in-frame only. This sample has a few million clones; approximately 93% occur once, and the top ten carry 0.39%. Study observations and caveats: Genetic and exposure-history diversity was limited by the few donors. How much donors shared clonotypes was expected to be affected by sequencing depth.

Sequencing was performed on naive CD4+ T cells from PBMCs. Regarding subset: CD45RA+ positively selected. The sequence came from a man between 18 and 29 years old in good health. Some clones in this sample may be carry-over from other donors' samples. The chain joins TRBV2 to TRBJ1-5, with 11 bases matching TRBD1. CDR3 loop: CASSYMGQGEYSNQPQHF. The CDR3 DNA sequence: TGTGCCAGCAGCTATATGGGACAGGGGGAATATAGCAATCAGCCCCAGCATTTT.